This T cell receptor (beta chain) came from a study of brain metastases from non-small cell lung cancer. Sequencing used immunoSEQ multiplex PCR; TCRdb keeps in-frame clones, though not all of them. This sample has around 2,500 clones, with around 86% found just once. Germline CDR1 reads MNHEY; CDR2 reads SVGAGI. V lost 0 bases and J 8 bases, leaving 10 bases between the germline ends. The CDR3 loop spans 14 amino acids. The sequenced material came from primary lung tumor tissue. The rearrangement uses TRBV6-5 and TRBJ1-4; weak D call: TRBD1 (6 bases). The TCR was taken from a donor aged 40 or older with non-small cell lung cancer. The CDR3 spells CASSYSRGREKLFF. In DNA form, the CDR3 reads TGTGCCAGCAGTTACTCGAGGGGGAGGGAAAAACTGTTTTTT.